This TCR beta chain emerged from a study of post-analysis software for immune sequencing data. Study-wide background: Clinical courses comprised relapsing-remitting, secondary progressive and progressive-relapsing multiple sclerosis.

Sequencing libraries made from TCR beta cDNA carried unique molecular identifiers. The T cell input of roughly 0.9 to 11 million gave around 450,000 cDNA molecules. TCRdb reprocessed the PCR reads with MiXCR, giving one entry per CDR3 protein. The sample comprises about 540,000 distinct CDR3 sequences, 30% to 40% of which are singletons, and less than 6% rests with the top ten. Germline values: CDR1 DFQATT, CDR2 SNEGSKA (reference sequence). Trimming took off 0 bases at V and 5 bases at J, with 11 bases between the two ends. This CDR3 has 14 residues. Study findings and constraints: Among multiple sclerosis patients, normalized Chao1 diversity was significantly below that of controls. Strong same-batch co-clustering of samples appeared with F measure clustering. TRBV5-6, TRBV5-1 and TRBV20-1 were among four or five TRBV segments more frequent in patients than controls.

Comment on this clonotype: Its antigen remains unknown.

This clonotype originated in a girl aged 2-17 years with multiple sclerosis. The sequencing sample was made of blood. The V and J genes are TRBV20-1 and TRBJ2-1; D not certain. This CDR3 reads CSARDFGEDNEQFF. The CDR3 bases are TGCAGTGCTAGAGATTTTGGGGAAGACAATGAGCAGTTCTTC.